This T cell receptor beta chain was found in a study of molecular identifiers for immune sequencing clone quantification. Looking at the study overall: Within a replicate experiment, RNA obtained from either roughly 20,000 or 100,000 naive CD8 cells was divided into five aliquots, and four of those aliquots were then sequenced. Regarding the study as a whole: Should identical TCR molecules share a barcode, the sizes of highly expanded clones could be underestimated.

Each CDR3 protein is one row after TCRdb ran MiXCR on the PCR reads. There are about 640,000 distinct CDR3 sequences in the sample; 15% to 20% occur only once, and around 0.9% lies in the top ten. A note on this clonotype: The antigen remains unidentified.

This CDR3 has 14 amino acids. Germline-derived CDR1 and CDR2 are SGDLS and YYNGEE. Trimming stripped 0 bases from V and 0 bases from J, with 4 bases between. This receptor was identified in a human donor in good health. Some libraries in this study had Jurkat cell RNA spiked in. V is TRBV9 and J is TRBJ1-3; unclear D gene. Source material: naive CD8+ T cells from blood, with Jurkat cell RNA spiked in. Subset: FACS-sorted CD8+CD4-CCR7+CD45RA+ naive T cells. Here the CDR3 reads CASSVADSGNTIYF. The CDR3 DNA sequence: TGTGCCAGCAGCGTAGCGGACTCTGGAAACACCATATATTTT.